These 31 T cell receptor beta chains share one sample of origin, sequenced in a study of a mutant IDH1 vaccine in newly diagnosed glioma. Antigen specificity for these receptors is unknown. TCRdb's table, derived via immunoSEQ multiplex PCR, lists solely in-frame clones and lacks some. The sample has about 84,000 clones, approximately 80% seen once. Documented time point: week 47, end of study. A single vaccine dose contained 300 ug of mutant IDH1 20-mer peptide, and topical imiquimod was used with it. The sequenced sample was PBMCs, obtained from a glioma patient whose treatment included an IDH1 peptide vaccine. Receptors were obtained from a man in his forties with glioma.

The chain couples TRBV18 to TRBJ1-5; no firm D call. The CDR3 contains 15 residues. Trimming cost V 3 bases and J 3 bases, with 12 bases left between them. The V gene's germline CDR1 is KGHSH and CDR2 LQKENI. The CDR3 DNA reads as TGTGCCAGCTCACCCTCCGGGAGGATCAATCAGCCCCAGCATTTT. It yields the protein CASSPSGRINQPQHF.

The chain's CDR3 is CASRDYEQYF. CDR3 nucleotide sequence: TGTGCCAGCAGGGACTACGAGCAGTACTTC. The rearrangement links TRBV6-5 to TRBJ2-7; no clear D gene. Germline V CDR1 and CDR2: MNHEY, SVGAGI. Between the trimmed V and J ends, which lost 6 bases and 3 bases, there was a span of 3 bases. The length of the CDR3 is 10 residues.

This clone came up a few times. The rearrangement links TRBV5-1 to TRBJ2-3; possible D gene TRBD1, 6 bases. CDR1 SGHRS and CDR2 YFSETQ come from the germline V gene. The CDR3 length is 16 residues. V was pared by 2 bases and J by 2 bases, with 15 bases between. The DNA for the CDR3 is TGCGCCAGCAGCTTAACCTGGCAGGGGCTCACAGATACGCAGTATTTT. Translated, it gives CASSLTWQGLTDTQYF.

The chain is built from TRBV25-1 and TRBJ2-7, with TRBD2 matching over 12 bases. With V trimmed by 2 bases and J by 4 bases, 6 bases remained unmatched. CDR1 is MGHDK and CDR2 is SYGVNS in the germline V gene. The CDR3 is 16 amino acids. CDR3 protein: CASSEPGLAGYYEQYF. The CDR3 DNA reads TGTGCCAGCAGTGAACCAGGACTAGCGGGGTATTACGAGCAGTACTTC.

The chain couples TRBV30 to TRBJ1-4, with D unclear. The CDR3 contains 13 residues. Trimming removed 3 bases from V and 4 bases from J, with 9 bases in between. Looked up from germline, CDR1 is GTSNPN and CDR2 is SVGIG (reference sequence). CDR3 residues: CAWSGGNNEKLFF. CDR3 nucleotides: TGTGCCTGGAGCGGCGGGAATAATGAAAAACTGTTTTTT.

This chain uses TRBV27 with TRBJ2-7, with a weak D call TRBD1 (5 bases). The CDR3 consists of 15 residues. CDR1 and CDR2 (germline): MNHEY, SMNVEV (reference sequence). Trimming left V 2 bases short and J 0 bases short, with 11 bases between. CDR3 coding DNA: TGTGCCAGCAGTTTAAGGGGTCTTAGCTCCTACGAGCAGTACTTC. This gives the protein CASSLRGLSSYEQYF.

The V gene is TRBV7-2, the J gene TRBJ2-1; no definite D call. This CDR3 has 14 residues. The germline CDR1 and CDR2 sequences are SGHTA and FQGNSA. V lost 4 bases to trimming and J lost 7 bases, with 14 bases between them. The CDR3 region has the DNA TGTGCCAGCAGCTCTCAGTGGGCTCAAAATGAGCAGTTCTTC. Amino acid sequence: CASSSQWAQNEQFF.

Comments on this clone: Other DNA sequences in this sample translate to the same CDR3. This rearrangement joins TRBV28 to TRBJ1-2; no reliable D call. The germline V gene encodes CDR1 MDHEN and CDR2 SYDVKM. This CDR3 contains 12 residues. The V and J ends lost 4 bases and 2 bases respectively, with 5 bases between them. The CDR3 DNA is TGTGCCAGCAGTTCAGTGAACTATGGCTACACCTTC. It specifies CASSSVNYGYTF.

On this clone itself: The junction shows a germline mismatch at one end, possibly a read error. The chain links TRBV7-7 to TRBJ2-2; 12 nucleotides agree with TRBD1. The V gene's germline CDR1 is SSHAT and CDR2 FNYEAQ (reference sequence). The CDR3 runs to 16 residues. The CDR3 here is CASSSGDRGRTGELFF. CDR3 nucleotide sequence: TGTGCTAGCAGCTCCGGGGACAGGGGGCGCACCGGGGAGCTGTTTTTT.

This chain links TRBV19 with TRBJ1-6, with 7 positions matching TRBD1. Germline V gives CDR1 LNHDA, CDR2 SQIVND (reference sequence). The junction had 6 bases not matched to a gene; V was cut back by 3 bases and J by 7 bases. The CDR3 loop spans 15 amino acids. The CDR3 region is CASSMAGGKNSPLHF. The CDR3 DNA sequence: TGTGCCAGTAGTATGGCAGGGGGTAAGAATTCACCCCTCCACTTT.

The J gene is TRBJ1-1, the V gene TRBV2; tentatively, D is TRBD1 (5 bases). The CDR3 length is 13 residues. The V end was cut by 5 bases, the J end by 6 bases, with 13 bases between. Germline lookup yields CDR1 SNHLY and CDR2 FYNNEI. CDR3 in amino acids: CASSPEGTAEAFF. In DNA form, the CDR3 reads TGTGCCAGCAGTCCCGAAGGGACGGCTGAAGCTTTCTTT.

The CDR3 sequence: CASSLALGREAFF. DNA for the CDR3: TGTGCCAGCAGCTTAGCTTTGGGCAGGGAAGCTTTCTTT. The chain employs TRBV11-2 and TRBJ1-1; D uncertain. The V end was cut by 1 base, the J end by 8 bases, with 11 bases between. This CDR3 is built from 13 residues. Looked up from germline, CDR1 is SGHAT and CDR2 is FQNNGV.

This chain joins TRBV27 and TRBJ2-2; the match to TRBD2 covers 8 bases. Germline assignment: CDR1 MNHEY and CDR2 SMNVEV (reference sequence). The CDR3 is made up of 15 amino acids. Losses at the gene ends were 7 bases for V and 3 bases for J; bases not matched to a gene: 7. The chain's CDR3 is CASKGLAGYTGELFF. As DNA, the CDR3 is TGTGCCAGCAAAGGGCTAGCGGGCTACACCGGGGAGCTGTTTTTT.

This clone occurred a few times. The same CDR3 can be traced to other DNA sequences in this sample. The V call is TRBV7-6, the J call TRBJ2-5; 7 bases match TRBD2. CDR1 and CDR2 (germline): SGHVS, FNYEAQ. J gave up 4 bases and V 1 base, and 0 bases lay outside the gene matches. This CDR3 is 13 amino acids long. The CDR3 region has the DNA TGTGCCAGCAGCTTAGGGGGGGGAGAGACCCAGTACTTC. Its protein is CASSLGGGETQYF.

The J gene is TRBJ2-5, the V gene TRBV29-1; D is undetermined. The CDR3 is 10 amino acids. Germline V gene data show CDR1 as SQVTM and CDR2 as ANQGSEA. Trimming stripped 3 bases from V and 5 bases from J, with 4 bases between. Here the CDR3 DNA reads TGCAGCGTTGAGGGGGAGACCCAGTACTTC. Its translation is CSVEGETQYF.

J is TRBJ2-5 and V is TRBV7-9; no clear D gene. Deletions cut 6 bases from V and 2 bases from J, with 4 bases between. Germline V CDR1 and CDR2: SEHNR, FQNEAQ (reference sequence). The CDR3 consists of 11 residues. The chain's CDR3 is CASRMQETQYF. CDR3 sequence (DNA): TGTGCCAGCAGAATGCAAGAGACCCAGTACTTC. The full variable domain, rest sourced from reference TRBV7-9 and TRBJ2-5, is DTGVSQNPRHKITKRGQNVTFRCDPISEHNRLYWYRQTLGQGPEFLTYFQNEAQLEKSRLLSDRFSAERPKGSFSTLEIQRTEQGDSAMYLCASRMQETQYFGPGTRLLVL.

V is TRBV19 and J is TRBJ1-3; 8 bases are a match to TRBD1. The germline V gene has CDR1 LNHDA and CDR2 SQIVND (reference sequence). After removal of 8 bases from V and 4 bases from J, the junction contained 13 bases not matched to a gene. CDR3 length equals 16 residues. CDR3 bases: TGTGCCAGTTCTTCGACTGGACAGGGCTGGGGAAACACCATATATTTT. Encoded protein: CASSSTGQGWGNTIYF. Drawing the rest from reference TRBV19 and TRBJ1-3, the complete variable domain is DGGITQSPKYLFRKEGQNVTLSCEQNLNHDAMYWYRQDPGQGLRLIYYSQIVNDFQKGDIAEGYSVSREKKESFPLTVTSAQKNPTAFYLCASSSTGQGWGNTIYFGEGSWLTVV.

As to this clone: At the DNA level, this CDR3 is encoded by other sequences in the same sample as well. The rearrangement links TRBV6-5 to TRBJ1-2; a weak D match, TRBD1 (6 bases). The CDR3 is 13 amino acids. Trimming shortened V by 5 bases and J by 2 bases, and 9 bases separated the two germline ends. Germline loops: CDR1 MNHEY, CDR2 SVGAGI. In DNA, the CDR3 is TGTGCCAGCAGTCCTACAGGGAACTATGGCTACACCTTC. It codes for CASSPTGNYGYTF.

The chain combines TRBV9 with TRBJ1-2; D gene unclear. V lost 7 bases, J lost 2 bases, and 9 bases lay in between. The germline V gene has CDR1 SGDLS and CDR2 YYNGEE. CDR3 length equals 12 residues. The CDR3 is CASRPVNYGYTF. The CDR3 DNA reads TGTGCCAGCCGGCCGGTAAACTATGGCTACACCTTC.

V and J are TRBV1 and TRBJ1-6. TRBV1 is a listed pseudogene. This CDR3 has 16 residues. The CDR3 loop reads CTSSQDWQGRNSPLHF. The CDR3 coding sequence is TGCACCAGCAGCCAAGATTGGCAGGGACGTAATTCACCCCTCCACTTT.

The rearrangement joins TRBV7-2 to TRBJ2-7, with 7 bases matching TRBD1. CDR1 and CDR2 (germline): SGHTA, FQGNSA. The length of the CDR3 is 14 residues. With 5 bases clipped from V and 6 bases from J, the junction kept 10 bases outside the gene matches. The CDR3 reads CASSRDGTELEQYF. CDR3 in DNA: TGTGCCAGCAGCAGAGACGGGACAGAGCTCGAGCAGTACTTC.

The CDR3 sequence is CASSAPGARSYNEQFF. Here the CDR3 DNA reads TGTGCCAGCAGCGCACCGGGAGCTCGCTCCTACAATGAGCAGTTCTTC. The chain joins TRBV7-9 to TRBJ2-1; D may be TRBD2 (6 bases). The V end lost 5 bases, the J end lost 0 bases, and 14 bases lay between the germline ends. This CDR3 is 16 amino acids long. Germline V gene sequence: CDR1 SEHNR, CDR2 FQNEAQ (reference sequence).

This chain connects TRBV6-5 to TRBJ1-6, with D unresolved. V shed 4 bases and J shed 0 bases, with 4 bases lying between them. The CDR3 length is 14 residues. CDR1 and CDR2 from the germline V gene are MNHEY and SVGAGI. As DNA, the CDR3 is TGTGCCAGCAGTTCTAGCTCCTATAATTCACCCCTCCACTTT. This encodes CASSSSSYNSPLHF.

This clone was counted only a few times. The rearrangement uses TRBV6-1 and TRBJ2-2, with TRBD1 matching over 8 bases. This CDR3 region has 17 residues. The ends lost 4 bases at V and 4 bases at J; junction bases unmatched: 11. Germline V gene lookup returns CDR1 MNHNS and CDR2 SASEGT. Here the CDR3 DNA reads TGTGCCAGCAGTGGCGGACAGGGCCACCGGGTCACCGGGGAGCTGTTTTTT. This codes for CASSGGQGHRVTGELFF.

V and J are TRBV10-1 and TRBJ2-5, with D perhaps given as TRBD1 or TRBD2 (6 bases each). Germline values: CDR1 WNHNN, CDR2 SYGVQD (reference sequence). CDR3 length equals 14 residues. The V end was cut by 2 bases, the J end by 5 bases, with 12 bases between. The CDR3 protein is CASSEGGPRETQYF. The CDR3 DNA is TGCGCCAGCAGTGAGGGGGGGCCCCGGGAGACCCAGTACTTC.

The chain employs TRBV2 and TRBJ1-3; D gene ambiguous. The CDR3 is made up of 15 amino acids. Germline values: CDR1 SNHLY, CDR2 FYNNEI. Trimming cost V 8 bases and J 0 bases, with 14 bases left between them. In DNA, the CDR3 is TGTGCCAGCCCCCTCCGCCGGTCCTCTGGAAACACCATATATTTT. The encoded protein is CASPLRRSSGNTIYF.

The table lists this clone with a count of one. The chain combines TRBV7-3 with TRBJ2-3, with D perhaps matching TRBD1 or TRBD2 (5 bases each). The CDR3 totals 14 residues. Trimming left V 5 bases short and J 2 bases short, with 11 bases between. CDR1 SGHTA and CDR2 FQGTGA come from the germline V gene. The CDR3 loop reads CASSVGTATDTQYF. CDR3 nucleotide sequence: TGTGCCAGCAGCGTCGGGACCGCCACAGATACGCAGTATTTT.

The chain has TRBV7-9 and TRBJ2-7; TRBD1 matches 9 bases. CDR3 size: 16 residues. In germline, CDR1 is SEHNR, CDR2 FQNEAQ (reference sequence). Germline trimming cut 7 bases from V and 5 bases from J; bases unmatched to any gene: 15. The CDR3 loop is CASTPGPGQGSHEQYF. CDR3 DNA sequence: TGTGCCAGCACCCCGGGCCCAGGACAGGGGTCCCACGAGCAGTACTTC.

The chain employs TRBV10-1 and TRBJ2-7; 7 bases agree with TRBD2. Germline CDR1 and CDR2: WNHNN and SYGVQD (reference sequence). The CDR3 runs to 15 residues. With V trimmed by 2 bases and J by 4 bases, 8 bases remained unmatched. The CDR3 DNA sequence: TGCGCCAGCAGTGAGGGGAGGGAGAGCCTTTACGAGCAGTACTTC. Amino acid sequence: CASSEGRESLYEQYF.

This clone was observed a handful of times. The V and J genes are TRBV6-5 and TRBJ1-1, with 8 bases aligning to TRBD1. CDR1 is MNHEY and CDR2 is SVGAGI in the germline V gene. The junction had 6 bases not matched to a gene; V was cut back by 8 bases and J by 4 bases. The CDR3 length is 13 residues. The CDR3 DNA reads TGTGCCAGCCGTCCTACAGGGGGCACTGAAGCTTTCTTT. This encodes CASRPTGGTEAFF.

This clone is termed medium-sized. CDR3 coding DNA: TGTGCCATCAGCAGTTCTCAAGGGAGCGGAGACTACAATGAGCAGTTCTTC. Translation: CAISSSQGSGDYNEQFF. The chain is built from TRBV10-3 and TRBJ2-1; TRBD2 is a possible D gene (5 bases). This CDR3 is built from 17 residues. The germline CDR1 and CDR2 sequences are ENHRY and SYGVKD. Trimming removed 6 bases from V and 3 bases from J, with 21 bases in between.